The present T cell receptor (beta chain) was sequenced within a study of blood T cell repertoires in COVID-19. Overall study: Researchers got acute and convalescent COVID-19 samples from the United States, Italy and Spain.

This clone occurred a few times. V was pared by 0 bases and J by 4 bases, with 7 bases between. The CDR3 runs 13 residues. Germline CDR1 and CDR2: SGHAT and FQNNGV. Methods used by the authors: Reference gene primer amplification gave estimated nucleated cell counts. The table came from immunoSEQ multiplex PCR; TCRdb's copy has only in-frame clones and leaves some out. V, J and clone size were drawn from that table, and D and trimming were deduced from the DNA. The sample yields fewer than 300,000 clones, around 81% seen once. This receptor was taken from a woman in her sixties or seventies with active or convalescent COVID-19. What was sequenced was peripheral blood. This rearrangement joins TRBV11-2 to TRBJ2-7; D remains unclear. The CDR3 loop is CASSLDLVYEQYF. CDR3 bases: TGTGCCAGCAGCTTAGATCTAGTGTACGAGCAGTACTTC.